These 2 T cell receptor beta chains were sequenced from one sample in a study of glioma-infiltrating T cells after dendritic cell vaccination (dated by TCRdb to the mid-2010s). The library was made by the immunoSEQ multiplex PCR assay. TCRdb's version of the immuneACCESS table is confined to in-frame rearrangements and falls short of the full clone set. An unresolved V gene accounts for under half of the shortfall where checked; the remainder is of unknown origin. The sample includes about 92,000 clones, with over 75% observed a single time. The ten most abundant clones make up approximately 14% of the sample. The source was blood, collected before dendritic cell vaccination. The receptors stem from a human donor with glioblastoma.

The gene calls are TRBV7-6 and TRBJ2-3, with D possibly matching TRBD2 (5 bases). The CDR3 length is 14 residues. Germline loops: CDR1 SGHVS, CDR2 FNYEAQ. With 5 bases removed from V and 4 bases from J, the gap between germline ends came to 13 bases. The CDR3 protein is CASSPSPGSDTQYF. Here the CDR3 DNA reads TGTGCCAGCAGCCCTAGCCCGGGTTCAGATACGCAGTATTTT.

V gene TRBV27 combines with J gene TRBJ1-1; D uncertain. Trimming stripped 1 base from V and 5 bases from J, with 11 bases between. There are 14 residues in the CDR3. Germline CDR1 reads MNHEY; CDR2 reads SMNVEV (reference sequence). CDR3 sequence reads: CASSLLVGRTEAFF. As DNA, the CDR3 is TGTGCCAGCAGTTTATTGGTGGGGAGAACTGAAGCTTTCTTT.